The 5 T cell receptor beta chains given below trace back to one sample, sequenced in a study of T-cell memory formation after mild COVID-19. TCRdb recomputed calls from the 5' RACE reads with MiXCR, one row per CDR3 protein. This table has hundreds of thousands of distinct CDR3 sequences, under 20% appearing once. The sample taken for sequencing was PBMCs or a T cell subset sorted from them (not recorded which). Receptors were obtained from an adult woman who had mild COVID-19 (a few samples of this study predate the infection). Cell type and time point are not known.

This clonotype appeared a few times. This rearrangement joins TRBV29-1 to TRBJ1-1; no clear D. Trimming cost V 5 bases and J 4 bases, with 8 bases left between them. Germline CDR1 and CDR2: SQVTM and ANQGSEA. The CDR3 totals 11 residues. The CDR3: CSVTMVTEAFF. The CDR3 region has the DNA TGCAGCGTTACCATGGTCACTGAAGCTTTCTTT.

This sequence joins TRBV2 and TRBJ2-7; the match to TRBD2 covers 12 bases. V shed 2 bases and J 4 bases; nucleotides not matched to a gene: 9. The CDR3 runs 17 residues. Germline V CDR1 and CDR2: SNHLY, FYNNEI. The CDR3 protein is CASSERLAGGPEYEQYF. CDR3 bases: TGTGCCAGCAGTGAACGGCTAGCGGGAGGGCCGGAATACGAGCAGTACTTC.

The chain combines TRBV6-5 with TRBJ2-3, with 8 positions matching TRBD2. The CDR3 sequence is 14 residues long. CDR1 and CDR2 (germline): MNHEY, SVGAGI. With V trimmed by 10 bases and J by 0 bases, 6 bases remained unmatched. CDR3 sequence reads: CATLGGASTDTQYF. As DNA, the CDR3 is TGTGCCACCCTCGGGGGGGCCAGCACAGATACGCAGTATTTT.

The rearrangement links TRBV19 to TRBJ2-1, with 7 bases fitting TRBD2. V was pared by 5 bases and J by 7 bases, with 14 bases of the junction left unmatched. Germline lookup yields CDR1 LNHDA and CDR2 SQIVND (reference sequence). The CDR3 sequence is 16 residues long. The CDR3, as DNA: TGTGCCAGTAGTCAAACCTCGGGAGCGGGGAGGAATGAGCAGTTCTTC. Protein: CASSQTSGAGRNEQFF.

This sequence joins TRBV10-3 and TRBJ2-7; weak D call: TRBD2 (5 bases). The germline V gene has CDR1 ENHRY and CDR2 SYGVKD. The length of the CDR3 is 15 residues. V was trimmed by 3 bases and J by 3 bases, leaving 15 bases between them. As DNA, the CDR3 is TGTGCCATCAGTGACCGGGGTGTGGAAAACTACGAGCAGTACTTC. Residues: CAISDRGVENYEQYF.